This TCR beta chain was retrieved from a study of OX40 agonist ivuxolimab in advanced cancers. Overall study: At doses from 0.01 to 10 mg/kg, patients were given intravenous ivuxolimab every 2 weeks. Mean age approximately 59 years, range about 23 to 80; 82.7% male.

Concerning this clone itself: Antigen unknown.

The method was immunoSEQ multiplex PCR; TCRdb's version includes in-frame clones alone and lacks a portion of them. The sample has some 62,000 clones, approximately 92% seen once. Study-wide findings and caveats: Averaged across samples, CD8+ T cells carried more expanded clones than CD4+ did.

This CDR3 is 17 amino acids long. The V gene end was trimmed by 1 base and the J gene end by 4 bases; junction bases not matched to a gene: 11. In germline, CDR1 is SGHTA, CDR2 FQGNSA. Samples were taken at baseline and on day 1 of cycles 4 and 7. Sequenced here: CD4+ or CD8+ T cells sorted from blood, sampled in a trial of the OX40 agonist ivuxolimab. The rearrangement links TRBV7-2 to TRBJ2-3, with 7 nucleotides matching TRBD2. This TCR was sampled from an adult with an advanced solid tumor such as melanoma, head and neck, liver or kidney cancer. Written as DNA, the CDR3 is TGTGCCAGCAGCTTAGGTGTCCGCGGGAGAGGTTCAGATACGCAGTATTTT. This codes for CASSLGVRGRGSDTQYF.